This TCR beta chain was profiled in a study of T cell repertoires in cytomegalovirus infection. Looking at the study overall: Newly reported HLA-C-restricted and thoroughly characterized HLA-B-restricted CMV epitopes were employed. Indications came from public TCR beta signatures; they pointed to CMV infection and to a matching HLA type.

A single record per CDR3 protein comes from TCRdb applying MiXCR to the reads. The profile shows 200,000 or so distinct CDR3 sequences, 35% to 45% of them singletons. Trimming cost V 3 bases and J 4 bases, with 16 bases left between them. The CDR3 extends over 16 amino acids. Germline V CDR1 and CDR2: LNHDA, SQIVND (reference sequence). To note about this clonotype: Its cognate antigen is unknown.

Study-level points and caveats: The study found HLA-C-restricted CMV-specific TCR beta clonotypes dominating the ex vivo response. Carriers of CMV and the relevant HLA type were discriminated by public TCR beta frequency.

The clonotype was recovered from a human donor in good health (CMV status not recorded). Some clones in this sample may be carry-over from other donors' samples. The chain combines TRBV19 with TRBJ1-5; D remains unclear. Specimen: CD8+ T cells from cultured PBMCs, collected from culture after CMV antigen stimulation. CDR3 DNA: TGTGCCAGTAGTATTCCCCGGGCCAATTTAAATCAGCCCCAGCATTTT. Translation gives CASSIPRANLNQPQHF.